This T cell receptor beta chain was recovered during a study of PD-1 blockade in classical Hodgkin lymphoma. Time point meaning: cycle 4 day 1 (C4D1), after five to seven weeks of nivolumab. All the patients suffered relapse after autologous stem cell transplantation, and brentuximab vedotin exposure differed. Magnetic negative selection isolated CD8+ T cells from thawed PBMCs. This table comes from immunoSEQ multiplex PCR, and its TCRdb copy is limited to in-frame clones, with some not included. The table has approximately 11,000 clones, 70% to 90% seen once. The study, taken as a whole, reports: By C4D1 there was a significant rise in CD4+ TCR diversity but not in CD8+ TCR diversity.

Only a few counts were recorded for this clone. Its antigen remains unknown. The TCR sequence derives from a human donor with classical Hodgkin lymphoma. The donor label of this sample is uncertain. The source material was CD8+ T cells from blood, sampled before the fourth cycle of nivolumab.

Written as DNA, the CDR3 is TGTGCCAGTAGTATTTCGGCAGGGGGGAACTACGAGCAGTACTTC. It is translated as CASSISAGGNYEQYF. The chain carries TRBV19 and TRBJ2-7; possible D gene TRBD1, 7 bases. CDR1 and CDR2 (germline): LNHDA, SQIVND (reference sequence). Trimming cost V 3 bases and J 3 bases, with 15 bases left between them. The CDR3 extends over 15 amino acids.